The 30 T cell receptor beta chains below were found in one sample sequenced in a study of cytomegalovirus exposure and HLA in healthy donors. Profiled with immunoSEQ multiplex PCR; TCRdb holds only in-frame clones, not every one. The sample has roughly 150,000 clones, around 87% seen once. Sequencing used PBMCs. These TCRs come from a man between 18 and 29 years old in good health and CMV-seropositive.

This rearrangement joins TRBV18 to TRBJ1-4, with 7 bases identical to TRBD1. The CDR3 totals 15 residues. Trimming removed 5 bases from V and 5 bases from J; junction bases left unmatched: 8. Germline assignment: CDR1 KGHSH and CDR2 LQKENI. CDR3 amino acids: CASSKQGPRNEKLFF. CDR3 bases: TGTGCCAGCTCAAAACAGGGGCCGAGAAATGAAAAACTGTTTTTT.

The gene calls are TRBV19 and TRBJ2-2, with 10 nucleotides matching TRBD1. Trimming at V came to 3 bases and at J to 7 bases, leaving 2 bases not matched to a gene. CDR1 and CDR2 (germline): LNHDA, SQIVND (reference sequence). CDR3 size: 14 residues. The CDR3 nucleotides read TGTGCCAGTAGTATGACAGGGGGCATCGGGGAGCTGTTTTTT. It codes for CASSMTGGIGELFF.

This chain uses TRBV5-1 with TRBJ2-2; D perhaps matches TRBD2 (7 bases). The CDR3 extends over 14 amino acids. The V and J ends lost 5 bases and 3 bases respectively, with 11 bases between them. The V gene's germline CDR1 is SGHRS and CDR2 YFSETQ. The CDR3 bases are TGCGCCAGCAGACCGGGGGGCGACACCGGGGAGCTGTTTTTT. This codes for CASRPGGDTGELFF.

The chain uses TRBV10-1 and TRBJ1-1; 8 positions agree with TRBD1. The CDR3 totals 15 residues. After removal of 1 base from V and 5 bases from J, the junction contained 6 bases not matched to a gene. The germline gives CDR1 WNHNN, CDR2 SYGVQD (reference sequence). The CDR3 DNA follows: TGCGCCAGCAGTGAGTACTCAGGGGGCCGGACTGAAGCTTTCTTT. It codes for CASSEYSGGRTEAFF.

V is TRBV11-2 and J is TRBJ2-5, with D perhaps matching TRBD1 (5 bases). CDR1 is SGHAT, CDR2 FQNNGV, per germline. V dropped 1 base and J dropped 4 bases, with 10 bases sitting between them. The CDR3 loop spans 14 amino acids. In DNA form, the CDR3 reads TGTGCCAGCAGCTTAGGGTTAGGGGCAGAGACCCAGTACTTC. This sequence encodes CASSLGLGAETQYF.

V usage is TRBV7-8 and J usage is TRBJ2-7; weak D call: TRBD1 (7 bases). This CDR3 has 15 residues. Germline V gene sequence: CDR1 SGHVS, CDR2 FQNEAQ. V dropped 5 bases and J dropped 4 bases, with 18 bases sitting between them. The CDR3 sequence: CASSPGGGVEYEQYF. CDR3 nucleotide sequence: TGTGCCAGCAGCCCAGGAGGGGGCGTCGAGTACGAGCAGTACTTC. The variable domain in full, completed from reference TRBV7-8 and TRBJ2-7, reads GAGVSQSPRYKVAKRGQDVALRCDPISGHVSLFWYQQALGQGPEFLTYFQNEAQLDKSGLPSDRFFAERPEGSVSTLKIQRTQQEDSAVYLCASSPGGGVEYEQYFGPGTRLTVT.

This clone was observed a handful of times. J is TRBJ2-7 and V is TRBV6-5; 8 nucleotides agree with TRBD2. V lost 2 bases to trimming and J lost 3 bases; unmatched junction nucleotides: 9. This CDR3 is 16 amino acids long. CDR1 and CDR2 from the germline V gene are MNHEY and SVGAGI. The CDR3: CASSYRRLAYSYEQYF. In DNA form, the CDR3 reads TGTGCCAGCAGTTACCGGAGACTAGCGTACAGCTACGAGCAGTACTTC.

The genes are TRBV27 and TRBJ1-2, with D hard to call. V gave up 0 bases and J gave up 2 bases, with 16 bases separating them. The CDR3 sequence is 17 residues long. Germline V gene data show CDR1 as MNHEY and CDR2 as SMNVEV (reference sequence). This CDR3 reads CASSLSRGRVSNYGYTF. DNA of the CDR3: TGTGCCAGCAGTTTATCGAGAGGCCGGGTTTCAAACTATGGCTACACCTTC.

By share, this clone ranks as medium-sized (0.01 to 0.1%). The J gene is TRBJ2-7, the V gene TRBV5-5; 9 bases align to TRBD1. The germline V gene encodes CDR1 SGHKS and CDR2 YYEKEE (reference sequence). This CDR3 has 16 residues. The ends lost 2 bases at V and 6 bases at J; junction bases unmatched: 12. The CDR3 sequence is CASSLYSGTGKREQYF. The CDR3 coding sequence is TGTGCCAGCAGCTTATATTCCGGGACAGGGAAGCGCGAGCAGTACTTC.

The chain carries TRBV6-5 and TRBJ2-1; 8 bases align to TRBD2. V trimming: 4 bases; J trimming: 10 bases; junction bases outside the gene matches: 6. This CDR3 contains 13 residues. CDR1 and CDR2 from the germline V gene are MNHEY and SVGAGI. DNA for the CDR3: TGTGCCAGCAGTTTCGGGGGGGCCAGGGAGCAGTTCTTC. Translating it yields CASSFGGAREQFF.

V gene TRBV11-2 combines with J gene TRBJ1-1; D is possibly TRBD1 (5 bases). V was pared by 5 bases and J by 0 bases, with 13 bases between. Germline V lookup: CDR1 SGHAT, CDR2 FQNNGV. The CDR3 loop spans 15 amino acids. The CDR3 DNA follows: TGTGCCAGCAGCCCCGCGGGACTCCTGAACACTGAAGCTTTCTTT. This codes for CASSPAGLLNTEAFF.

V gene TRBV7-2 combines with J gene TRBJ1-6; 7 nucleotides agree with TRBD1. Germline CDR1 SGHTA, CDR2 FQGNSA. J gave up 10 bases and V 5 bases, and 8 bases lay outside the gene matches. The CDR3 sequence is 14 residues long. The DNA for the CDR3 is TGTGCCAGCAGCCCCCCAGGGGGAGGATCACCCCTCCACTTT. Amino acid sequence: CASSPPGGGSPLHF.

The CDR3 loop is CASSVGRDTIYF. The CDR3 nucleotides read TGTGCCAGCAGTGTAGGTCGGGACACCATATATTTT. This chain links TRBV5-4 with TRBJ1-3; D is undetermined. The CDR3 spans 12 residues. V lost 5 bases and J lost 8, with 11 bases in between. Germline-derived CDR1 and CDR2 are SGHNT and YYREEE (reference sequence).

The rearrangement uses TRBV13 and TRBJ2-7, with D perhaps matching TRBD1 (6 bases). The germline CDR1 and CDR2 sequences are PRHDT and FYEKMQ (reference sequence). Trimming pared 1 base from V and 3 bases from J, leaving 7 bases between. The CDR3 runs 13 residues. The CDR3 sequence is CASSLEGGYEQYF. CDR3 coding DNA: TGTGCCAGCAGCTTAGAAGGGGGCTACGAGCAGTACTTC.

This clone was observed a single time. V gene TRBV30 combines with J gene TRBJ2-1; 10 bases are a match to TRBD2. Germline CDR1 is GTSNPN and CDR2 is SVGIG (reference sequence). Germline trimming cut 3 bases from V and 4 bases from J; bases unmatched to any gene: 6. This CDR3 comprises 15 residues. CDR3 DNA: TGTGCCTGGAGCCTTAGCGGGGGGACTTACAATGAGCAGTTCTTC. Protein product: CAWSLSGGTYNEQFF.

This chain uses TRBV15 with TRBJ1-4, with D tentatively TRBD1 (5 bases). In germline, CDR1 is LNHNV, CDR2 YYDKDF (reference sequence). The CDR3 runs 15 residues. Trimming left V 1 base short and J 5 bases short, with 11 bases between. In nucleotides, the CDR3 is TGTGCCACCAGCAGAGCCCGGGCAGGGAATGAAAAACTGTTTTTT. This encodes CATSRARAGNEKLFF.

CDR3 DNA sequence: TGTGCCAGCAGCCAGGGTGGGGAGGCTAACTATGGCTACACCTTC. As protein: CASSQGGEANYGYTF. The chain links TRBV7-9 to TRBJ1-2; possibly TRBD1 for D (5 bases). V lost 5 bases and J lost 0, with 13 bases in between. Per the germline V gene, CDR1 is SEHNR and CDR2 is FQNEAQ (reference sequence). The CDR3 sequence is 15 residues long.

The CDR3 nucleotides are TGTGCCAGCAGCCAAGACTTTGCGCAGGGGAATCAGCCCCAGCATTTT. Protein: CASSQDFAQGNQPQHF. The rearrangement uses TRBV4-2 and TRBJ1-5, with a possible D match to TRBD1 (6 bases). The CDR3 sequence is 16 residues long. CDR1 and CDR2 (germline): LGHNA, YNFKEQ. V lost 0 bases, J lost 4 bases, and 13 bases lay in between.

The rearrangement joins TRBV7-2 to TRBJ2-7, with D perhaps TRBD1 (6 bases). The CDR3 sequence is 14 residues long. Trimming cost V 5 bases and J 3 bases, with 14 bases left between them. CDR1 is SGHTA and CDR2 is FQGNSA in the germline V gene. CDR3 in DNA: TGTGCCAGCAGCATCACCTGGACAGACTACGAGCAGTACTTC. Translated: CASSITWTDYEQYF.

The J gene is TRBJ2-7, the V gene TRBV6-1; 9 bases line up with TRBD1. In germline, CDR1 is MNHNS, CDR2 SASEGT. This CDR3 region has 14 residues. Trimming removed 5 bases from V and 1 base from J; junction bases left unmatched: 3. CDR3 protein: CASSWTGASYEQYF. For the CDR3, the DNA is TGTGCCAGCAGTTGGACAGGGGCGTCCTACGAGCAGTACTTC.

This chain links TRBV5-6 with TRBJ2-1; 10 bases agree with TRBD2. Per germline, CDR1 SGHDT and CDR2 YYEEEE. Trimming cost V 4 bases and J 2 bases; bases outside gene matches: 15. CDR3 length equals 19 residues. DNA for the CDR3: TGTGCCAGCAGCCCATATCCACTTACTAGCGGGGCCACCTACAATGAGCAGTTCTTC. It codes for CASSPYPLTSGATYNEQFF.

This clone was detected once. This chain uses TRBV18 with TRBJ2-1; TRBD2 might be the D (6 bases). The CDR3 contains 15 residues. Looked up from germline, CDR1 is KGHSH and CDR2 is LQKENI. V dropped 9 bases and J dropped 1 base, with 16 bases sitting between them. CDR3 bases: TGTGCCAGTGGCATGGCGGGGCTTTCCTACAATGAGCAGTTCTTC. This gives the protein CASGMAGLSYNEQFF.

DNA for the CDR3: TGTGCCAGCAGTTTATATCGGAGTAGCGGGGGGGCGGTAGATACGCAGTATTTT. This translates into CASSLYRSSGGAVDTQYF. This rearrangement joins TRBV27 to TRBJ2-3, with 11 bases identical to TRBD2. CDR3 length: 18 amino acids. V lost 1 base and J lost 5; bases outside the gene matches: 11. Germline V lookup: CDR1 MNHEY, CDR2 SMNVEV (reference sequence).

J is TRBJ2-7 and V is TRBV10-3; the D gene is possibly TRBD1 (5 bases). Germline values: CDR1 ENHRY, CDR2 SYGVKD. CDR3 length equals 15 residues. Between the trimmed V and J ends, which lost 7 bases and 1 base, there was a span of 17 bases. The CDR3 DNA sequence: TGTGCCATCACCAGAATTCAGGGTGGGTCCTACGAGCAGTACTTC. This sequence encodes CAITRIQGGSYEQYF.

The gene calls are TRBV25-1 and TRBJ1-1; 8 nucleotides match TRBD1. After removal of 1 base from V and 10 bases from J, the junction contained 8 bases not matched to a gene. Germline loops: CDR1 MGHDK, CDR2 SYGVNS. This CDR3 spans 14 amino acids. The chain's CDR3 is CASSESGTGGRAFF. The CDR3 DNA is TGTGCCAGCAGTGAATCGGGCACAGGGGGAAGAGCTTTCTTT.

The chain has TRBV19 and TRBJ2-7; D possibly corresponds to TRBD1 (6 bases). CDR1 is LNHDA, CDR2 SQIVND, per germline (reference sequence). With 4 bases removed from V and 2 bases from J, the gap between germline ends came to 9 bases. CDR3 length equals 13 residues. The CDR3 nucleotides read TGTGCCAGTAGTAGACAGGTACCCTACGAGCAGTACTTC. This encodes CASSRQVPYEQYF.

This sequence joins TRBV4-1 and TRBJ2-1; 9 nucleotides align to TRBD1. V gave up 0 bases and J gave up 6 bases; unmatched junction bases: 6. The CDR3 contains 16 residues. Germline values: CDR1 MGHRA, CDR2 YSYEKL. Here the CDR3 reads CASSQETVDRGNEQFF. In nucleotides, the CDR3 is TGCGCCAGCAGCCAAGAAACTGTGGACAGGGGCAATGAGCAGTTCTTC.

This clone has a single count. This chain uses TRBV9 with TRBJ2-3; TRBD1 agrees at 10 bases. The CDR3 loop spans 16 amino acids. With 1 base clipped from V and 7 bases from J, the junction kept 9 bases outside the gene matches. CDR1 SGDLS and CDR2 YYNGEE come from the germline V gene. The CDR3 loop is CASSVMRTGGTNTQYF. CDR3 nucleotide sequence: TGTGCCAGCAGCGTAATGCGGACAGGGGGGACCAATACGCAGTATTTT.

V gene TRBV10-3 combines with J gene TRBJ1-1; D not resolved. The V and J ends lost 5 bases and 0 bases respectively, with 16 bases between them. This CDR3 contains 16 residues. Germline V gene lookup returns CDR1 ENHRY and CDR2 SYGVKD. CDR3 nucleotide sequence: TGTGCCATCAGTTCATCTACAGCCTACATGAACACTGAAGCTTTCTTT. It codes for CAISSSTAYMNTEAFF.

The rearrangement links TRBV2 to TRBJ1-1, with a weak D call TRBD1 (5 bases). This CDR3 is built from 11 residues. Germline V lookup: CDR1 SNHLY, CDR2 FYNNEI. V lost 6 bases and J 3 bases, leaving 5 bases between the germline ends. CDR3 loop: CASRGDTEAFF. DNA for the CDR3: TGTGCCAGCAGAGGGGACACTGAAGCTTTCTTT.